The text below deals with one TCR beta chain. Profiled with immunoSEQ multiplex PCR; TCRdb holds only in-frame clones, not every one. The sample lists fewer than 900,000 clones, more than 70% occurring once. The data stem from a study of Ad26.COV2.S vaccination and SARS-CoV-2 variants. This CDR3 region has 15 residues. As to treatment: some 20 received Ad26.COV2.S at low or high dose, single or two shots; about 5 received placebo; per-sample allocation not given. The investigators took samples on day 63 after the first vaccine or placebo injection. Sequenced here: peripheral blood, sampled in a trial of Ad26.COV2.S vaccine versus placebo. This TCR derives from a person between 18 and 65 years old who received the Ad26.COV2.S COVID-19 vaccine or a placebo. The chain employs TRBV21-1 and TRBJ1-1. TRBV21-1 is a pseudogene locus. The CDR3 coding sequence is TGTGCCAGCAGCAAACACGGGGTGTGGAGCACTGAAGCTTTCTTT. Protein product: CASSKHGVWSTEAFF.